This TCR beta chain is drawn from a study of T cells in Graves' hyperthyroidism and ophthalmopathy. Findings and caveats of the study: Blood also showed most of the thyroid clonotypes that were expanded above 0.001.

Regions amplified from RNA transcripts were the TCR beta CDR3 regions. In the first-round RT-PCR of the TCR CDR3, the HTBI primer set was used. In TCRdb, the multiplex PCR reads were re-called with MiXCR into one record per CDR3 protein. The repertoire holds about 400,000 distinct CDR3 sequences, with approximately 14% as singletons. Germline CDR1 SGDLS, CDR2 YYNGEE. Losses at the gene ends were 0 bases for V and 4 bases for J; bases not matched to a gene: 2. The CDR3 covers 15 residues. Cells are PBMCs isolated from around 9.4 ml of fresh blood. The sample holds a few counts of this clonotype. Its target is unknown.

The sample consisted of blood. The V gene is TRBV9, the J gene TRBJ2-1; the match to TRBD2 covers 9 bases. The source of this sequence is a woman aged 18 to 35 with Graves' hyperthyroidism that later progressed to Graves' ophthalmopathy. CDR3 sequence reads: CASSVGREGYNEQFF. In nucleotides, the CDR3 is TGTGCCAGCAGCGTAGGGCGGGAGGGTTACAATGAGCAGTTCTTC.